The source of this T cell receptor (beta chain) is a study of blood T cell repertoires in COVID-19. As for the study in general: Samples taken during acute and convalescent COVID-19 were collected in the United States, Italy and Spain. The analysed material was cDNA or gDNA that came from T cells, B-cell-depleted T cells, or PBMCs.

Source study methods: Reference gene primer amplification gave nucleated cell count estimates. Produced via immunoSEQ multiplex PCR; TCRdb's table is partial and in-frame only. V and J calls and clone size are as listed in that table; D and trimming were resolved from the DNA. The sample has fewer than 85,000 clones; approximately 87% are singletons. Deletions cut 5 bases from V and 3 bases from J, with 27 bases between. The CDR3 is 18 residues long. Germline V lookup: CDR1 SGDLS, CDR2 YYNGEE. This sequence joins TRBV9 and TRBJ2-7; D is perhaps TRBD2 (5 bases). This receptor was identified in a man between 50 and 59 years old with active COVID-19. Sequencing was carried out using peripheral blood. The CDR3 reads CASRGIEGHWVPYYEQYF. CDR3 in DNA: TGTGCCAGCAGAGGGATTGAGGGTCATTGGGTCCCCTACTACGAGCAGTACTTC.